This paragraph reports one T cell receptor beta chain. Its specificity is not known. The protocol was immunoSEQ multiplex PCR, while the TCRdb copy is restricted to in-frame clones and leaves out a portion. The data contain around 160,000 clones, roughly 90% of them singletons. The data originate from a study of T cell responses to AZD1222 COVID-19 vaccine. Background on the study: Some second doses came at about 4 weeks and others at about 12 weeks; these were pooled.

Findings of the study overall: Baseline seropositives among AZD1222 recipients totaled only five or six. The repertoires were collected only after the peak T cell response. Donors, mostly white British, included more females; clonal diversity was possibly underestimated.

The sequences come from peripheral blood, collected on day 0 of AZD1222 vaccination. This receptor was taken from an adult in good health.

The CDR3 DNA sequence: TGTGCCAGCAGTTCGACGGGATACACTGAAGCTTTCTTT. The encoded protein is CASSSTGYTEAFF. The chain employs TRBV12-3 or TRBV12-4 and TRBJ1-1; D remains ambiguous. The CDR3 spans 13 residues. Trimming cost V 4 bases and J 3 bases, with 9 bases left between them.